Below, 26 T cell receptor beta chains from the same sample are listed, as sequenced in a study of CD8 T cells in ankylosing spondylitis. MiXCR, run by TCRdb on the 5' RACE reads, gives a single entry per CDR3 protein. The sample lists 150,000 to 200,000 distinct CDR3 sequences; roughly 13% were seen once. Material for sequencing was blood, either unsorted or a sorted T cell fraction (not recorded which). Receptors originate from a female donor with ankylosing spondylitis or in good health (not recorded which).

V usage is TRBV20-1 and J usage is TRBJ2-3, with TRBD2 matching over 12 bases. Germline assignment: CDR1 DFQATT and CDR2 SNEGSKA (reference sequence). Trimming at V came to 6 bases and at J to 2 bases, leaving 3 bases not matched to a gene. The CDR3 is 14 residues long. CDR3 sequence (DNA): TGCAGTGCACGACTAGCGGGGGACACAGATACGCAGTATTTT. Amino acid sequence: CSARLAGDTDTQYF.

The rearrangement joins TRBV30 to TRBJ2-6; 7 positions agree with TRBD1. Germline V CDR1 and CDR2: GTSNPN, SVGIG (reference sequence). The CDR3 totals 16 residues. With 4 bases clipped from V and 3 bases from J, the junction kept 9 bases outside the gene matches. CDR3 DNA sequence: TGTGCCTGGACAGACTCACAGGGGTATGGGGCCAACGTCCTGACTTTC. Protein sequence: CAWTDSQGYGANVLTF.

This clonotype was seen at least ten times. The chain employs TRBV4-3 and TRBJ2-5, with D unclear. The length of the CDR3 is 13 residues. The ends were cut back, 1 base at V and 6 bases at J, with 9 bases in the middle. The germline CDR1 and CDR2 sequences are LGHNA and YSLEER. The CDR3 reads CASSQGVFQTQYF. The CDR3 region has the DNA TGCGCCAGCAGCCAAGGCGTCTTCCAGACCCAGTACTTC.

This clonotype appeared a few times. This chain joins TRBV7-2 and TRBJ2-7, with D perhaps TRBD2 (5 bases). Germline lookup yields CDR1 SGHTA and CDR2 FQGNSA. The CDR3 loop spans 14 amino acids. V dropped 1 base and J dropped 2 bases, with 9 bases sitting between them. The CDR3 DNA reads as TGTGCCAGCAGCTTAGGGGTCGGGGCCTACGAGCAGTACTTC. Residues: CASSLGVGAYEQYF.

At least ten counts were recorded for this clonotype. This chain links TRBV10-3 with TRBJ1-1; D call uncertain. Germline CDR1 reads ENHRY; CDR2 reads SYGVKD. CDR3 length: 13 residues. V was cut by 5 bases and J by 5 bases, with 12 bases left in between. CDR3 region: CAISTESPTEAFF. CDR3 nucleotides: TGTGCCATCAGTACTGAGTCCCCGACTGAAGCTTTCTTT.

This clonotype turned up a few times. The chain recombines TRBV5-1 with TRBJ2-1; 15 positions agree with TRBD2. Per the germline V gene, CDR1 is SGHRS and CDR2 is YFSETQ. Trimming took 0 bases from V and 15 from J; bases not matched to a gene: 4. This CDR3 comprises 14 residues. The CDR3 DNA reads TGCGCCAGCAGCTTGGGGACTAGCGGGAGGGCCCTGTTCTTC. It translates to CASSLGTSGRALFF.

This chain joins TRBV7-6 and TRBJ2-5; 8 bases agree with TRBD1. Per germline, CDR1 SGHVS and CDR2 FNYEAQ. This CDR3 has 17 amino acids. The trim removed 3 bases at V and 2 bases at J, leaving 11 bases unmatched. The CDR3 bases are TGTGCCAGCAGCTTCCCCATGGACAGGGCTTCTCAAGAGACCCAGTACTTC. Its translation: CASSFPMDRASQETQYF.

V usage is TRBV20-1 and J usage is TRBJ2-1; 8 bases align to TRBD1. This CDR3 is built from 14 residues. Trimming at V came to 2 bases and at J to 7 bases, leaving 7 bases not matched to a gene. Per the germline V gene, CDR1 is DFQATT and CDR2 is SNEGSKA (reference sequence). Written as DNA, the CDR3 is TGCAGTGCTAGACAGGGGGCAAAAGTGAATGAGCAGTTCTTC. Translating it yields CSARQGAKVNEQFF.

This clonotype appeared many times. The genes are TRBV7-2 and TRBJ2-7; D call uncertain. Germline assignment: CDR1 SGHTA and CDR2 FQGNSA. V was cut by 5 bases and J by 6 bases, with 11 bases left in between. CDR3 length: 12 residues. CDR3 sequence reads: CASSVSLREQYF. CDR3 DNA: TGTGCCAGCAGCGTGAGTCTTCGCGAGCAGTACTTC.

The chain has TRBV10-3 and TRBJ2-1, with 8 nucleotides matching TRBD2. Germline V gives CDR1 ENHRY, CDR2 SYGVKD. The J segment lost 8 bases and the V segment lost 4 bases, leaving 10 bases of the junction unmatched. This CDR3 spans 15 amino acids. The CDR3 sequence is CAISVSQRESYEQFF. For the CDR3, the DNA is TGTGCCATCAGTGTTTCCCAGCGGGAGTCATATGAGCAGTTCTTC.

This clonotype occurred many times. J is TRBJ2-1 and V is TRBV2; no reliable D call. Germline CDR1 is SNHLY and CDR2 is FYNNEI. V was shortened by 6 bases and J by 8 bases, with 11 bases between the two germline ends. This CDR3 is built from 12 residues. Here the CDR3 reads CASRIFQDEQFF. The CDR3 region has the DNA TGTGCCAGCAGAATCTTCCAGGATGAGCAGTTCTTC.

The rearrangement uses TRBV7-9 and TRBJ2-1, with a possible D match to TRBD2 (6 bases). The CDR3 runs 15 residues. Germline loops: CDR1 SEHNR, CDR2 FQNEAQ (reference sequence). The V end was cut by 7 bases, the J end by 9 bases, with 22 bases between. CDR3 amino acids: CASNHQRALGGEQFF. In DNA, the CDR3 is TGTGCCAGCAACCACCAGCGGGCCCTCGGAGGTGAGCAGTTCTTC. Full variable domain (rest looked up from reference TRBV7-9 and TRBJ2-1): DTGVSQNPRHKITKRGQNVTFRCDPISEHNRLYWYRQTLGQGPEFLTYFQNEAQLEKSRLLSDRFSAERPKGSFSTLEIQRTEQGDSAMYLCASNHQRALGGEQFFGPGTRLTVL.

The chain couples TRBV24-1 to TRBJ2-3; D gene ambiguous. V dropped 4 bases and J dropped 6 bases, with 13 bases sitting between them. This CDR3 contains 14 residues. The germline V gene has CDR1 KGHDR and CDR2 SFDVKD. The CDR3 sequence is CATSDTDRTDTQYF. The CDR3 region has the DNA TGTGCCACCAGTGACACGGACCGAACTGATACGCAGTATTTT.

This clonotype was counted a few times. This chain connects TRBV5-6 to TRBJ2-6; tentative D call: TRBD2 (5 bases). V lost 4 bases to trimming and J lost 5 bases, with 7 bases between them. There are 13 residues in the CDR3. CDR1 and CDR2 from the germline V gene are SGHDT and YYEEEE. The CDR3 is CASSLTRANVLTF. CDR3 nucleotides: TGTGCCAGCAGCCTGACTAGGGCCAACGTCCTGACTTTC.

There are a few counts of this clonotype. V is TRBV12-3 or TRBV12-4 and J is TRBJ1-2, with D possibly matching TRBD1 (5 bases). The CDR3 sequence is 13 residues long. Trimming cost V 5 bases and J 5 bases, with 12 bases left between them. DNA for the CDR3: TGTGCCAGCAGTACACTCGGGGCTTATGGCTACACCTTC. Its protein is CASSTLGAYGYTF.

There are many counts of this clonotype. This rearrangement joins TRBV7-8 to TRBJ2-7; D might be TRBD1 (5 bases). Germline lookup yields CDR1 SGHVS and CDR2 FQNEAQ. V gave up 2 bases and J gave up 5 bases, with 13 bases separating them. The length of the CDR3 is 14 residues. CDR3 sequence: CASSLLVIGDEQYF. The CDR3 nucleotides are TGTGCCAGCAGCTTATTAGTTATAGGGGACGAGCAGTACTTC.

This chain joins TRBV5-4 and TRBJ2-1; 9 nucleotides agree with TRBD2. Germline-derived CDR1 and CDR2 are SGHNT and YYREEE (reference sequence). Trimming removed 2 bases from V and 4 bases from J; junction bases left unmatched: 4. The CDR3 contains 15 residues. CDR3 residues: CASSLKREVYNEQFF. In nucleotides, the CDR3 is TGTGCCAGCAGCTTAAAGCGGGAGGTGTACAATGAGCAGTTCTTC.

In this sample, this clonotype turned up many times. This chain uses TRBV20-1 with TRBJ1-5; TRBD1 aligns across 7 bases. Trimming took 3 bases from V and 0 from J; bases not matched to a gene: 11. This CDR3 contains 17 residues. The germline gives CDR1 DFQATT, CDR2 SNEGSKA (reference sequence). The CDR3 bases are TGCAGTGCTAGGGCCTCGGGGGGACAGATTAGCAATCAGCCCCAGCATTTT. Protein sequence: CSARASGGQISNQPQHF.

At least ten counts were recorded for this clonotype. DNA of the CDR3: TGTGCCGCAACTATTCGACTAGACGGTTGCGACCATGAGCAGTTCTTC. Translating gives CAATIRLDGCDHEQFF. This chain links TRBV25-1 with TRBJ2-1, with D maybe TRBD2 (6 bases). This CDR3 is 16 amino acids long. The V gene lost 11 bases and the J gene lost 8 bases, with 28 bases spanning the gap. Germline V lookup: CDR1 MGHDK, CDR2 SYGVNS. Supplemented by reference TRBV25-1 and TRBJ2-1, the full variable domain reads EADIYQTPRYLVIGTGKKITLECSQTMGHDKMYWYQQDPGMELHLIHYSYGVNSTEKGDLSSESTVSRIRTEHFPLTLESARPSHTSQYLCAATIRLDGCDHEQFFGPGTRLTVL.

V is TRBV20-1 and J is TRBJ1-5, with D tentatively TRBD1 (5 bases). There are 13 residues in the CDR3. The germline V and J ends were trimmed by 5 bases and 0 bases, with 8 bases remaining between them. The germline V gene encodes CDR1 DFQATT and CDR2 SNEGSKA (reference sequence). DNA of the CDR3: TGCAGTGCTCGGGGGTATAGCAATCAGCCCCAGCATTTT. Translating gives CSARGYSNQPQHF.

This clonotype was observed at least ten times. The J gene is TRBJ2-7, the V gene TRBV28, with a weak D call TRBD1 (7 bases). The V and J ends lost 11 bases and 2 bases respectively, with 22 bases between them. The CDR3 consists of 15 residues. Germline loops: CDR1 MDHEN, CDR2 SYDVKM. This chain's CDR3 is CAYSPAGGRTYEQYF. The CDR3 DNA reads TGTGCCTACTCCCCCGCAGGGGGGCGGACCTACGAGCAGTACTTC.

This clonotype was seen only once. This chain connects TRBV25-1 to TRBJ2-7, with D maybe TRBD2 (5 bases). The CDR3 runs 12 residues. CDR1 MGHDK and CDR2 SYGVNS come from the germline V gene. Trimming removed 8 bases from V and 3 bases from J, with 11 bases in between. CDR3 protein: CASGRDLYEQYF. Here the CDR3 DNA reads TGTGCCAGCGGCCGGGATCTCTACGAGCAGTACTTC.

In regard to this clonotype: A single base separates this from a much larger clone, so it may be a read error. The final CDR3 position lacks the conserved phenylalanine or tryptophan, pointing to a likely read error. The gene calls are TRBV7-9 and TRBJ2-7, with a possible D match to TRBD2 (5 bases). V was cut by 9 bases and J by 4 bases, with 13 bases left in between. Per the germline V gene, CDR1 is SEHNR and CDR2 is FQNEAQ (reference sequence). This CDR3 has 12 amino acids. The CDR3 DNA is TGTGCCAGTACAAGGGAGTCGTACGAGCAGTACCTC. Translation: CASTRESYEQYL.

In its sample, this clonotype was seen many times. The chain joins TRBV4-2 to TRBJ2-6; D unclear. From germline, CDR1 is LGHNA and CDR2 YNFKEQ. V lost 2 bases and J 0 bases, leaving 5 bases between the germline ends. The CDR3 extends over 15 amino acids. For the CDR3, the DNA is TGTGCCAGCAGCCAAATGTCCTCTGGGGCCAACGTCCTGACTTTC. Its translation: CASSQMSSGANVLTF.

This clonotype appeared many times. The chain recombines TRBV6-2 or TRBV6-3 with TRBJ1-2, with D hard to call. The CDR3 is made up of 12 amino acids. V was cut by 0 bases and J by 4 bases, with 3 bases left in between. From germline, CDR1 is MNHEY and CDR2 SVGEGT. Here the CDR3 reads CASSYSFYGYTF. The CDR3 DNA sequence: TGTGCCAGCAGTTACTCCTTCTATGGCTACACCTTC.

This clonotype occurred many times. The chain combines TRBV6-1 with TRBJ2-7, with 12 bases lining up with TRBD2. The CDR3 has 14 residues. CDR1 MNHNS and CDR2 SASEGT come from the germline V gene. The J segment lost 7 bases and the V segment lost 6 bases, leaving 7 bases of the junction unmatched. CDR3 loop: CASSHTSGRNEQYF. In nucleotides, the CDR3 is TGTGCCAGCAGCCACACTAGCGGGAGGAATGAGCAGTACTTC.